The entry below describes one TCR beta chain. As yet, its antigen is unknown. This specimen belongs to a study of human CD8 memory T cell subsets. Study-level points and caveats: Only minimal overlap was seen between the stem-like memory and the precursor exhausted T cell repertoires.

Scientists made TCR beta libraries using UMI-labeled 5' RACE. No DNA is given; TCRdb re-called the 5' RACE reads and lists each CDR3 protein once. The data show some 10,000 distinct CDR3 sequences, and the top ten clones hold 20% to 25%. This CDR3 spans 15 amino acids. Germline V CDR1 and CDR2: SQVTM, ANQGSEA. The receptor's source is a human donor in good health. The chain links TRBV29-1 to TRBJ2-5; TCRdb's D call of TRBD1 is untestable without DNA. Sequencing input: CD8+ stem-like memory T cells (TSCM and TCM) sorted from PBMCs. Subset: stem-like memory CD8 T cells (TSTEM), CCR7+ PD-1- TIGIT-. CDR3: CSVEPRQGRQETQYF.